The entry that follows covers one T cell receptor beta chain sequence. Original handling: Estimation of nucleated cell counts was performed using reference gene primer amplification. Using immunoSEQ multiplex PCR, the repertoire was profiled, and TCRdb retains in-frame clones only, with some absent. D and trimming come from the DNA, and the V and J calls and clone size come from that table. Among tens of thousands of clones, about four fifths were seen once, and the ten largest hold roughly 7%. The source of the sample is a study of blood T cell repertoires in COVID-19. As for the study in general: Italy, Spain and the United States were the sources of the convalescent and acute COVID-19 samples. PBMCs, B-cell-depleted T cells, or T cells were the source of the cDNA or gDNA that made up the material.

The CDR3 consists of 14 residues. J lost 6 bases, V lost 1 base, and 3 bases had no gene match. The germline gives CDR1 KGHSH, CDR2 LQKENI. Sequencing was done on a sample of peripheral blood. This chain connects TRBV18 to TRBJ2-1; 7 bases fit TRBD1. This TCR was sampled from a middle-aged man with acute or convalescent COVID-19. The CDR3 DNA sequence: TGTGCCAGCTCACCACAGGGGGCCAGCAATGAGCAGTTCTTC. It specifies CASSPQGASNEQFF.